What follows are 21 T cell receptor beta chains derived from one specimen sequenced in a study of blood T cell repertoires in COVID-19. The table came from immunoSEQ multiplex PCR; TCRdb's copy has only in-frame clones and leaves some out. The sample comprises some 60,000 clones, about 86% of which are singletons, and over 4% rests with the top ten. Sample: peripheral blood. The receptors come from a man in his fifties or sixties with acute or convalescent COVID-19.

The CDR3 region is CASSRTVTSVSDRRNEQFF. CDR3 bases: TGTGCCAGCTCTCGAACGGTCACTAGCGTCTCGGACAGACGGAATGAGCAGTTCTTC. The V call is TRBV18, the J call TRBJ2-1; tentative D call: TRBD2 (7 bases). V lost 6 bases and J lost 7, with 31 bases in between. The CDR3 totals 19 residues. Germline CDR1 reads KGHSH; CDR2 reads LQKENI.

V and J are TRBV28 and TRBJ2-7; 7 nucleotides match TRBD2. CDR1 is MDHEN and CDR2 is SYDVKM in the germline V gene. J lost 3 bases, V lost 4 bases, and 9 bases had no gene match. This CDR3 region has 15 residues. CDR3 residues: CASSSPGTTYYEQYF. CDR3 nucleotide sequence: TGTGCCAGCAGTTCACCCGGGACTACCTACTACGAGCAGTACTTC.

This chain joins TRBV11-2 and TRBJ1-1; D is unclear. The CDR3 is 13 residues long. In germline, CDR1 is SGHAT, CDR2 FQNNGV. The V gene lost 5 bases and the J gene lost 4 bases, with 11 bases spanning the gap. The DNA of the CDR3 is TGTGCCAGCAGCGTGGCGGTGCCCACTGAAGCTTTCTTT. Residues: CASSVAVPTEAFF.

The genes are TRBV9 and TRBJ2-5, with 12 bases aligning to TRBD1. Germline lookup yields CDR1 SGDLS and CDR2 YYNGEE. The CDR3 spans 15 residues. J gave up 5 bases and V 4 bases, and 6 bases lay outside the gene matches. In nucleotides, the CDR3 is TGTGCCAGCAGCTTTGGGACAGGGGGCCCGGAGACCCAGTACTTC. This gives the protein CASSFGTGGPETQYF.

The CDR3 here is CASSLAGSYNEQFF. For the CDR3, the DNA is TGTGCCAGCAGCTTGGCCGGGAGTTACAATGAGCAGTTCTTC. This sequence joins TRBV5-8 and TRBJ2-1; possibly TRBD2 for D (6 bases). V was trimmed by 0 bases and J by 4 bases, leaving 8 bases between them. Germline assignment: CDR1 SGHTS and CDR2 YDEGEE. CDR3 length: 14 residues.

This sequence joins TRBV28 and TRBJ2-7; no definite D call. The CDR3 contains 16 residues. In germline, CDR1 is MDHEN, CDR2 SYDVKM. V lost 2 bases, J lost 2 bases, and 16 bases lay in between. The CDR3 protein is CASSLASYGEPYEQYF. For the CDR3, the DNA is TGTGCCAGCAGTTTAGCCTCTTATGGAGAGCCCTACGAGCAGTACTTC.

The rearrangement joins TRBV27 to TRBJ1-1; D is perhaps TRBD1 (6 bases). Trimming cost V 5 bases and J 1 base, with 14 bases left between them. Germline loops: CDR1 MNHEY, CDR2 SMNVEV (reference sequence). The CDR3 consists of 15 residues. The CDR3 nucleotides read TGTGCCAGCAGTAACTGGGACATAAAGAACACTGAAGCTTTCTTT. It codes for CASSNWDIKNTEAFF.

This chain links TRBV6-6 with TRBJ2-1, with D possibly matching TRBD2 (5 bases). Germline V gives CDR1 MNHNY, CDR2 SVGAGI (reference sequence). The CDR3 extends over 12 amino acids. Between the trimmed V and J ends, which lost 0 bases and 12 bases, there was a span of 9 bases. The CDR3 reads CASSYSPGGQFF. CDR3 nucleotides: TGTGCCAGCAGTTACTCTCCTGGAGGGCAGTTCTTC.

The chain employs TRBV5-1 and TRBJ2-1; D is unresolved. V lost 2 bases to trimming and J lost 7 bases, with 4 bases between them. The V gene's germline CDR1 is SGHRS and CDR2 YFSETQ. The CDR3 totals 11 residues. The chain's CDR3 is CASSFLNEQFF. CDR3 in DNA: TGCGCCAGCAGCTTTCTGAATGAGCAGTTCTTC.

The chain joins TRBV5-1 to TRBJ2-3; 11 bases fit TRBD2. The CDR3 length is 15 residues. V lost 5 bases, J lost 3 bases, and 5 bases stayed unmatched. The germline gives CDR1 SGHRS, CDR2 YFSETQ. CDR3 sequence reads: CASRVLAGGTDTQYF. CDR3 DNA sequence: TGCGCCAGCAGGGTGCTAGCGGGAGGTACAGATACGCAGTATTTT.

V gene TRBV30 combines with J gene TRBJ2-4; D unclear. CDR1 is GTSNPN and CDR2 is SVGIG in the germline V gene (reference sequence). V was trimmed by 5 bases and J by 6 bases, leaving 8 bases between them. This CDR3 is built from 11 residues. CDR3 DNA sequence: TGTGCCTGGTCGCCAGGAAACATTCAGTACTTC. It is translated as CAWSPGNIQYF.

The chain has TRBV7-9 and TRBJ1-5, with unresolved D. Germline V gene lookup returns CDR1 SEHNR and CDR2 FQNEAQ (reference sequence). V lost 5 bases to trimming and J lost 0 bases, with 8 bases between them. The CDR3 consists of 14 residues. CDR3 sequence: CASSPEDSNQPQHF. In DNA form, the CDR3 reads TGTGCCAGCAGCCCCGAGGATAGCAATCAGCCCCAGCATTTT. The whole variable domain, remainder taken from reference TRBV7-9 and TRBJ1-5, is DTGVSQNPRHKITKRGQNVTFRCDPISEHNRLYWYRQTLGQGPEFLTYFQNEAQLEKSRLLSDRFSAERPKGSFSTLEIQRTEQGDSAMYLCASSPEDSNQPQHFGDGTRLSIL.

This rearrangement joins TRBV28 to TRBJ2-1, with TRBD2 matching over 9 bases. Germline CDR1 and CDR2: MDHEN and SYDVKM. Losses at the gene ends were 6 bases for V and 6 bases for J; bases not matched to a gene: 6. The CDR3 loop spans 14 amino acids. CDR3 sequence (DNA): TGTGCCAGCAGCATCCTAGCGGGACCCAATGAGCAGTTCTTC. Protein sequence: CASSILAGPNEQFF.

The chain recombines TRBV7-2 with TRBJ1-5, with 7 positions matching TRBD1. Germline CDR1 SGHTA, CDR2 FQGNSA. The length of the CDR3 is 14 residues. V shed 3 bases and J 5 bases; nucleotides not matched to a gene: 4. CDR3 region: CASSLRGGDQPQHF. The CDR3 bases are TGTGCCAGCAGCTTGAGAGGGGGCGATCAGCCCCAGCATTTT.

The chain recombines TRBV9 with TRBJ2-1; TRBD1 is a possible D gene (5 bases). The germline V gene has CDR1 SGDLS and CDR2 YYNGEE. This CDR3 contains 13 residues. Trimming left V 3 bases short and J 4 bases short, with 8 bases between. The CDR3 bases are TGTGCCAGCAGCGGACAGCTATACAATGAGCAGTTCTTC. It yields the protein CASSGQLYNEQFF.

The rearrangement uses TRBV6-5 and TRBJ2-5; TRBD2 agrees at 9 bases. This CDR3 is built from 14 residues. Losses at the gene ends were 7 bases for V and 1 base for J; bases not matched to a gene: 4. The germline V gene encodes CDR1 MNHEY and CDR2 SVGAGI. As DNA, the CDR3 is TGTGCCAGCACCTTTAGCGGGAGCCAAGAGACCCAGTACTTC. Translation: CASTFSGSQETQYF.

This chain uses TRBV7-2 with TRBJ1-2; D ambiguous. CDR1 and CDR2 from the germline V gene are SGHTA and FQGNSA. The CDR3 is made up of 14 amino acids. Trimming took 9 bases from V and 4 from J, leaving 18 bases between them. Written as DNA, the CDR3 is TGTGCCAGGGTGCGGAGGAAGAGAACCTATGGCTACACCTTC. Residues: CARVRRKRTYGYTF.

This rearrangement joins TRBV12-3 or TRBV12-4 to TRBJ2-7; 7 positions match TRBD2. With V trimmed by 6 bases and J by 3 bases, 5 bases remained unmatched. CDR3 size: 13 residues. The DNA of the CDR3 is TGTGCCAGCAGCACTAGCGACGGCTACGAGCAGTACTTC. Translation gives CASSTSDGYEQYF.

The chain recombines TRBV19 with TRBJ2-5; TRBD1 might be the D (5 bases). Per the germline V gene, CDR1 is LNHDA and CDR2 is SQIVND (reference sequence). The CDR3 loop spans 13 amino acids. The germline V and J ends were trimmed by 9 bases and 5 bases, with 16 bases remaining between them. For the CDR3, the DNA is TGTGCCAGCAGGGATTACCCCGGGGAGACCCAGTACTTC. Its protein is CASRDYPGETQYF.

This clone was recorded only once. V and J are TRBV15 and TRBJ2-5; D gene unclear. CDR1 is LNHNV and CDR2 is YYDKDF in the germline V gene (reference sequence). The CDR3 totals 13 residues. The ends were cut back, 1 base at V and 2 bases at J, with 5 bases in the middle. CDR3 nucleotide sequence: TGTGCCACCAGCAGAGCTAGACAAGAGACCCAGTACTTC. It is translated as CATSRARQETQYF.

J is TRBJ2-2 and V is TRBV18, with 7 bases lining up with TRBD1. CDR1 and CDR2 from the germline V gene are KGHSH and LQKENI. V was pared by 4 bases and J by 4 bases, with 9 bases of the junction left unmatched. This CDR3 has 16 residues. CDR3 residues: CASSRSEQGSTGELFF. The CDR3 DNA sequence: TGTGCCAGCTCACGATCTGAACAGGGGAGCACCGGGGAGCTGTTTTTT.